This T cell receptor beta chain was documented in a study of identical twins (dated by TCRdb to 2016 to 2018). Regarding the complete study: TCR alpha and beta repertoires from monozygotic twins, unrelated adults of various ages and cord blood were deep-sequenced to test whether fetal clonotypes persist. To rule out contamination, the twin experiments were replicated at different times with different library preparation protocols. The full study reports these points: Invariant T cells such as MAIT and iNKT could partly confound zero-insertion analyses, though diverse VJ usage argued against this for most clonotypes. Excess twin sharing in beta out-of-frame sequences was weaker because fewer shared sequences lowered the signal-to-noise ratio. Compared with coincidental sharing between unrelated individuals, out-of-frame TCR alpha sequences shared between twins had an excess of sequences with low generation probability. Because the same donors could not be followed over many years, the conclusions depended on cross-sectional statistical analysis. Abundant cord blood beta clonotypes had fewer insertions, young adult naive repertoires showed a similar but weaker trend, and memory repertoires showed no such trend. In monozygotic twins, recombination models systematically underestimated out-of-frame TCR alpha sharing, but the models matched the sharing seen between unrelated individuals.

About this clonotype itself: Its binding antigen is unknown. At one end the junction does not follow the germline gene, possibly because of a read error.

Every donor in the study was a healthy Caucasian. Library construction relied on 5' RACE. The reads were generated on an Illumina HiSeq 2000. Template switching introduced a universal primer binding site; the final cDNA contained a unique molecular identifier, enabling accurate counting of TCR cDNA molecules. First-strand cDNA for TCR alpha and beta chains was synthesized from specific primers in the conserved constant-segment region. To control for contamination, every cDNA library carried two barcodes: a SMART-Mk sample barcode plus Illumina barcodes. TruSeq adapter sequences along with Illumina sample barcodes were introduced in two successive PCR steps. The Illumina HiSeq platform was used with custom primers to sequence TCR alpha and beta cDNA libraries. The authors' pipeline ran thus. MiGEC was used to process raw reads and extract unique molecular identifiers, and MiXCR was used to find CDR3 positions. For each individual, recombination models were inferred using an EM algorithm with the repgenHMM and IGoR tools. Shared clonotypes were analyzed with the tcR package in R, and sharing was normalized by the product of cloneset sizes. Out-of-frame nonproductive sequences were analyzed to study raw recombination free of thymic and clonal selection effects. In-frame beta chains were kept once TCRdb had trimmed the public reads at Q25 with fastp and called clones with MiXCR. Rows are unified per CDR3 protein, each entry keeping the most common DNA and genes. The authors' filters were not applied to this entry. This sample gives 1.5 million to 2 million distinct CDR3 sequences in total; around 29% of them show up just once. Around 0.3% of the sample is taken by the ten largest.

Measured from the cysteine to the phenylalanine, the CDR3 is 13 residues long. The read is trimmed to its CDR3 DNA, 39 bases read in frame from base 1. From the germline V gene (reference sequence), CDR1 is MNHEY and CDR2 is SMNVEV. The sequence came from a newborn girl in good health. The chain uses TRBV27 and TRBJ1-5; TRBD1 agrees with 8 junctional bases. Sequencing input: cord blood. The CDR3 has the sequence CASSSDRGWPQPF. The sequenced DNA is TGTGCCAGCAGTTCCGACAGGGGATGGCCCCAGCCTTTT.